Presented here are 19 T cell receptor beta chains from one specimen sequenced in a study of T-cell reconstitution after alpha-beta-depleted transplantation in children. Preparation of the TCRbeta library was carried out with unique molecular identifiers. From the PCR reads, TCRdb called clonotypes with MiXCR, one entry per CDR3 protein. The sample has about a million distinct CDR3 sequences; about 31% are singletons. Sequencing used PBMCs, mostly from graft donor cells, obtained 360 days after TCRalphabeta/CD19-depleted stem cell transplant. The source is a boy under two years old who had a stem cell transplant for SCID, so the T cells may come from the graft donor.

V gene TRBV10-3 combines with J gene TRBJ1-1; perhaps TRBD1 as D (5 bases). Germline V gene data show CDR1 as ENHRY and CDR2 as SYGVKD. This CDR3 spans 15 amino acids. Trimming pared 3 bases from V and 4 bases from J, leaving 15 bases between. CDR3 in DNA: TGTGCCATCAGTGAATGGGGGATCCCCCTCACTGAAGCTTTCTTT. It codes for CAISEWGIPLTEAFF.

The rearrangement joins TRBV6-2 or TRBV6-3 to TRBJ2-5; D gene ambiguous. Germline CDR1 and CDR2: MNHEY and SVGEGT. This CDR3 contains 15 residues. V lost 2 bases, J lost 0 bases, and 10 bases lay in between. The CDR3 protein is CASSYGLSYQETQYF. CDR3 bases: TGTGCCAGCAGTTACGGGTTATCCTACCAAGAGACCCAGTACTTC.

The CDR3 protein is CASSLTSRGQGNMGEQFF. In DNA, the CDR3 is TGTGCCAGCAGCTTAACCTCAAGGGGACAGGGAAATATGGGTGAGCAGTTCTTC. V usage is TRBV11-2 and J usage is TRBJ2-1, with 9 bases fitting TRBD1. The germline gives CDR1 SGHAT, CDR2 FQNNGV. Trimming cost V 2 bases and J 9 bases; bases outside gene matches: 17. There are 18 residues in the CDR3.

The chain recombines TRBV28 with TRBJ2-5, with D tentatively TRBD2 (7 bases). Trimming removed 5 bases at V and 5 bases at J, with 18 bases between. The CDR3 length is 15 residues. CDR1 and CDR2 (germline): MDHEN, SYDVKM. The CDR3 DNA reads TGTGCCAGCAGTCCGACTTGGGGGGGCGAGGAGACCCAGTACTTC. Translation: CASSPTWGGEETQYF. The full variable domain, in which reference TRBV28 and TRBJ2-5 provide the parts outside the CDR3, is DVKVTQSSRYLVKRTGEKVFLECVQDMDHENMFWYRQDPGLGLRLIYFSYDVKMKEKGDIPEGYSVSREKKERFSLILESASTNQTSMYLCASSPTWGGEETQYFGPGTRLLVL.

The chain joins TRBV9 to TRBJ2-3, with D perhaps matching TRBD1 (6 bases). Germline V gene sequence: CDR1 SGDLS, CDR2 YYNGEE. The CDR3 sequence is 14 residues long. V lost 4 bases, J lost 5 bases, and 14 bases lay in between. The CDR3: CASSPSQGLDTQYF. DNA for the CDR3: TGTGCCAGCAGCCCCTCCCAGGGGTTAGATACGCAGTATTTT. The complete variable domain, with remaining parts taken from reference TRBV9 and TRBJ2-3, reads DSGVTQTPKHLITATGQRVTLRCSPRSGDLSVYWYQQSLDQGLQFLIQYYNGEERAKGNILERFSAQQFPDLHSELNLSSLELGDSALYFCASSPSQGLDTQYFGPGTRLTVL.

The chain joins TRBV4-2 to TRBJ2-2; D not resolved. The germline gives CDR1 LGHNA, CDR2 YNFKEQ. The CDR3 consists of 13 residues. V lost 5 bases and J 4 bases, leaving 8 bases between the germline ends. CDR3 region: CASSSGSTGELFF. In DNA, the CDR3 is TGTGCCAGCAGCTCCGGGTCCACCGGGGAGCTGTTTTTT.

This clonotype was recorded only once. This chain connects TRBV12-3 or TRBV12-4 to TRBJ2-3; TRBD1 agrees at 9 bases. The CDR3 length is 15 residues. Unmatched junction bases numbered 3, after V lost 3 bases and J lost 2 bases. This CDR3 reads CASSLGTGPTDTQYF. CDR3 sequence (DNA): TGTGCCAGCAGTTTGGGGACAGGGCCCACAGATACGCAGTATTTT.

This chain uses TRBV10-3 with TRBJ2-1; D may correspond to TRBD1 or TRBD2 (5 bases each). The germline V gene encodes CDR1 ENHRY and CDR2 SYGVKD. V lost 6 bases and J lost 2, with 14 bases in between. The CDR3 is 15 amino acids. This chain's CDR3 is CAISLTGLTYNEQFF. The CDR3 DNA sequence: TGTGCCATCAGCCTCACAGGACTTACCTACAATGAGCAGTTCTTC.

The rearrangement links TRBV28 to TRBJ2-7, with TRBD2 matching over 7 bases. CDR1 and CDR2 from the germline V gene are MDHEN and SYDVKM. The CDR3 is 14 residues long. With V trimmed by 3 bases and J by 4 bases, 6 bases remained unmatched. CDR3 sequence: CASSFSGRGYEQYF. The CDR3 nucleotides are TGTGCCAGCAGTTTCTCGGGGAGGGGTTACGAGCAGTACTTC.

The rearrangement uses TRBV15 and TRBJ1-4; D remains unclear. Per the germline V gene, CDR1 is LNHNV and CDR2 is YYDKDF (reference sequence). The CDR3 has 15 residues. V dropped 0 bases and J dropped 3 bases, with 8 bases sitting between them. This CDR3 is CATSRDRLANEKLFF. In DNA, the CDR3 is TGTGCCACCAGCAGAGATCGACTGGCTAATGAAAAACTGTTTTTT. The variable domain in full, with the rest retrieved from reference TRBV15 and TRBJ1-4, is DAMVIQNPRYQVTQFGKPVTLSCSQTLNHNVMYWYQQKSSQAPKLLFHYYDKDFNNEADTPDNFQSRRPNTSFCFLDIRSPGLGDTAMYLCATSRDRLANEKLFFGSGTQLSVL.

The chain has TRBV5-5 and TRBJ1-5; 8 bases align to TRBD1. CDR1 is SGHKS, CDR2 YYEKEE, per germline (reference sequence). V shed 4 bases, J shed 0 bases, and the junction held 3 bases outside the gene matches. The CDR3 contains 15 residues. CDR3: CASSVQGASNQPQHF. CDR3 nucleotide sequence: TGTGCCAGCAGCGTGCAGGGGGCTAGCAATCAGCCCCAGCATTTT.

This clonotype has a handful of counts. This chain links TRBV12-3 or TRBV12-4 with TRBJ2-7; 7 positions agree with TRBD1. This CDR3 has 15 residues. The trim removed 3 bases at V and 2 bases at J, leaving 7 bases unmatched. This CDR3 is CASSFAAGGTYEQYF. CDR3 in DNA: TGTGCCAGCAGTTTCGCGGCAGGGGGAACCTACGAGCAGTACTTC.

The chain has TRBV29-1 and TRBJ2-1; 11 bases agree with TRBD2. Germline assignment: CDR1 SQVTM and CDR2 ANQGSEA. With V trimmed by 7 bases and J by 4 bases, 3 bases remained unmatched. The CDR3 loop spans 13 amino acids. In nucleotides, the CDR3 is TGCAGCGCCGGGACTAGCGGATACAATGAGCAGTTCTTC. It yields the protein CSAGTSGYNEQFF.

This clonotype was counted a single time. This chain's CDR3 is CASSWQGPDTQYF. In DNA, the CDR3 is TGTGCCAGCAGTTGGCAGGGGCCAGATACGCAGTATTTT. The rearrangement joins TRBV27 to TRBJ2-3, with TRBD1 as a possible D gene (6 bases). The CDR3 is 13 residues long. Germline V gene data show CDR1 as MNHEY and CDR2 as SMNVEV (reference sequence). V was trimmed by 4 bases and J by 4 bases, leaving 9 bases between them.

The chain employs TRBV27 and TRBJ1-5, with 8 bases lining up with TRBD1. The CDR3 contains 14 residues. V shed 10 bases and J 3 bases; nucleotides not matched to a gene: 8. Germline loops: CDR1 MNHEY, CDR2 SMNVEV (reference sequence). The CDR3 bases are TGTGCCACCGCCCAGGGGGCCATCAATCAGCCCCAGCATTTT. Translated, it gives CATAQGAINQPQHF.

The CDR3: CASSARDTFFQRAFF. The CDR3 DNA is TGTGCCAGCAGCGCACGGGACACCTTCTTTCAAAGAGCTTTCTTT. The chain combines TRBV3-1 with TRBJ1-1, with D possibly TRBD1 on 6 matching bases. V shed 5 bases and J shed 10 bases, with 23 bases lying between them. CDR1 and CDR2 (germline): LGHDT, YNNKEL (reference sequence). The CDR3 loop spans 15 amino acids. The whole variable domain, filled in from reference TRBV3-1 and TRBJ1-1, reads DTAVSQTPKYLVTQMGNDKSIKCEQNLGHDTMYWYKQDSKKFLKIMFSYNNKELIINETVPNRFSPKSPDKAHLNLHINSLELGDSAVYFCASSARDTFFQRAFFGQGTRLTVV.

The rearrangement links TRBV7-8 to TRBJ1-3; D not certain. The CDR3 spans 13 residues. CDR1 and CDR2 from the germline V gene are SGHVS and FQNEAQ. The V and J ends lost 5 bases and 2 bases respectively, with 7 bases between them. CDR3 region: CASSREPGNTIYF. The CDR3 DNA sequence: TGTGCCAGCAGCAGGGAGCCTGGAAACACCATATATTTT.

The sample holds a few counts of this clonotype. The chain employs TRBV7-9 and TRBJ1-4; 9 bases fit TRBD1. V lost 2 bases to trimming and J lost 8 bases; unmatched junction nucleotides: 3. Germline-derived CDR1 and CDR2 are SEHNR and FQNEAQ (reference sequence). The CDR3 totals 14 residues. In DNA, the CDR3 is TGTGCCAGCAGCTTATGGACAGGGGAGGAAAAACTGTTTTTT. Translation: CASSLWTGEEKLFF.

Only a few counts were recorded for this clonotype. The V gene is TRBV24-1, the J gene TRBJ2-3; 8 positions agree with TRBD1. Germline CDR1 is KGHDR and CDR2 is SFDVKD. There are 16 residues in the CDR3. The trim removed 0 bases at V and 5 bases at J, leaving 6 bases unmatched. The CDR3 loop reads CATSDLPGQGRDTQYF. For the CDR3, the DNA is TGTGCCACCAGTGATTTGCCCGGACAGGGAAGAGATACGCAGTATTTT.